The entry below describes one T cell receptor beta chain. The data belong to a study of control samples from healthy donors and cancer patients. Measured with immunoSEQ multiplex PCR; TCRdb has only the in-frame clones, and not every one. Here the sample spans around 84,000 clones, 70% to 85% being singletons. Germline V gene lookup returns CDR1 LNHDA and CDR2 SQIVND (reference sequence). Trimming removed 4 bases from V and 0 bases from J; junction bases left unmatched: 9. The length of the CDR3 is 19 residues. V usage is TRBV19 and J usage is TRBJ2-3, with 14 bases aligning to TRBD2. Sequenced sample: PBMCs. The origin of this receptor is a man aged 55 to 69 with head and neck cancer. Here the CDR3 reads CASSRTSGRLRSSTDTQYF. The CDR3 DNA sequence: TGTGCCAGTAGTAGGACTAGCGGGAGGCTCAGGTCTAGCACAGATACGCAGTATTTT.